Shown below are 8 T cell receptor beta chains from a single sample sequenced in a study of cytomegalovirus exposure and HLA in healthy donors. A multiplex PCR was run with 60 Vbeta primers and 13 Jbeta primers. Generated by immunoSEQ multiplex PCR, the TCRdb table keeps only in-frame clones and is missing some. The sample carries approximately 80,000 clones, 70% to 75% recorded once. Sample: PBMCs. These receptors were taken from a man between 60 and 75 years old in good health and CMV-seronegative.

This clone was seen once. This rearrangement joins TRBV5-1 to TRBJ2-3; maybe TRBD2 (6 bases). The CDR3 has 13 residues. CDR1 is SGHRS, CDR2 YFSETQ, per germline. Trimming took off 4 bases at V and 9 bases at J, with 15 bases between the two ends. The CDR3 region has the DNA TGCGCCAGCAGCGGCGACCCACGGGGGACGCAGTATTTT. Protein: CASSGDPRGTQYF.

The CDR3 reads CASSAWTSGDSYNEQFF. CDR3 in DNA: TGTGCCAGCAGCGCCTGGACTAGCGGGGACTCCTACAATGAGCAGTTCTTC. The chain couples TRBV9 to TRBJ2-1; the match to TRBD2 covers 12 bases. V trimming: 3 bases; J trimming: 0 bases; junction bases outside the gene matches: 4. Germline loops: CDR1 SGDLS, CDR2 YYNGEE. CDR3 length: 17 residues.

Note on this clone: The junction differs from germline at one of its ends, possibly a read error. V and J are TRBV19 and TRBJ1-1; 10 bases map to TRBD1. The V gene's germline CDR1 is LNHDA and CDR2 SQIVND (reference sequence). This CDR3 has 15 amino acids. CDR3 in amino acids: CASSTGTGENTKAFF. The CDR3 DNA reads as TGTGCCAGTAGTACTGGGACAGGGGAGAACACTAAAGCTTTCTTT.

The chain carries TRBV7-9 and TRBJ2-7; D remains ambiguous. Germline CDR1 SEHNR, CDR2 FQNEAQ (reference sequence). The CDR3 covers 13 residues. V was cut by 6 bases and J by 7 bases, with 16 bases left in between. CDR3 sequence reads: CASRPPAAREQYF. For the CDR3, the DNA is TGTGCCAGCAGACCCCCGGCCGCGAGGGAGCAGTACTTC.

V usage is TRBV29-1 and J usage is TRBJ1-2; 7 bases are a match to TRBD1. J lost 5 bases, V lost 7 bases, and 13 bases had no gene match. This CDR3 has 14 amino acids. Germline V gene sequence: CDR1 SQVTM, CDR2 ANQGSEA. CDR3 DNA sequence: TGCAGCGCCGGGGAACAGGGGCCGGGGTATGGCTACACCTTC. It translates to CSAGEQGPGYGYTF.

This sequence joins TRBV6-1 and TRBJ1-5; maybe TRBD1 (5 bases). Trimming stripped 5 bases from V and 7 bases from J, with 18 bases between. This CDR3 region has 15 residues. The V gene's germline CDR1 is MNHNS and CDR2 SASEGT. The CDR3 loop reads CASSSVLGRGQPQHF. DNA of the CDR3: TGTGCCAGCAGTTCCGTCCTAGGGCGGGGGCAGCCCCAGCATTTT.

The chain uses TRBV2 and TRBJ2-3, with 9 bases identical to TRBD2. The CDR3 covers 15 residues. V trimming: 6 bases; J trimming: 1 base; junction bases outside the gene matches: 5. CDR1 SNHLY and CDR2 FYNNEI come from the germline V gene. This chain's CDR3 is CASRDSGGGTDTQYF. CDR3 nucleotide sequence: TGTGCCAGCAGGGATAGCGGGGGAGGCACAGATACGCAGTATTTT.

This chain connects TRBV7-9 to TRBJ1-5; perhaps TRBD1 as D (5 bases). This CDR3 comprises 14 residues. Per the germline V gene, CDR1 is SEHNR and CDR2 is FQNEAQ (reference sequence). V was clipped by 5 bases and J by 5 bases, with 13 bases between them. The CDR3 DNA sequence: TGTGCCAGCAGCCTGGGGGGTCTGGATCAGCCCCAGCATTTT. Translation: CASSLGGLDQPQHF.